This note documents a single T cell receptor beta chain sequence. Its antigen is not identified. The data were taken from a study of regulatory T cells in long-lasting Graves disease. Study results and caveats: Favoring TRBV28, TRBJ1-2 and TRBJ2-5 was a feature seen in persistent disease. Peripheral blood alone, not thyroid tissue, underwent study.

Relying on iRepertoire HTBI primers and Arm-PCR of CDR3 regions, the team built TCR beta libraries. From the multiplex PCR reads, TCRdb called clonotypes with MiXCR, one entry per CDR3 protein. The sample includes around 250,000 distinct CDR3 sequences, about 19% of them seen just once. The sample's time point: newly diagnosed GD, antithyroid drugs for less than 3 months. The authors made the TCR library using RNA they extracted from PBMCs. The authors drew patients from an endocrinology department in Xi'an, China. Germline assignment: CDR1 MDHEN and CDR2 SYDVKM. The trim removed 1 base at V and 9 bases at J, leaving 6 bases unmatched. CDR3 length: 14 amino acids.

Specimen: peripheral blood mononuclear cells (PBMCs), collected at new diagnosis, from a patient treated with antithyroid drugs. The chain combines TRBV28 with TRBJ2-1; 7 bases are a match to TRBD1. The source of this sequence is a female donor with Graves disease. The DNA of the CDR3 is TGTGCCAGCAGTTTATTCGGCAGGGGGTCTGAGCAGTTCTTC. Its translation: CASSLFGRGSEQFF.